The 18 T cell receptor beta chains presented below share a single source sample, sequenced in a study of T cells after yellow fever vaccination. TCRdb reprocessed the 5' RACE reads via MiXCR and lists one record per CDR3 protein. The sample lists 610,000 or so distinct CDR3 sequences; roughly 12% were seen once. The sequencing here drew on PBMCs, taken on the day of the yellow fever booster vaccination. These receptor sequences come from a young man who received the YFV17D yellow fever vaccine.

This chain connects TRBV6-5 to TRBJ2-2, with 9 bases identical to TRBD2. Germline V gene sequence: CDR1 MNHEY, CDR2 SVGAGI. The CDR3 runs 16 residues. V lost 0 bases to trimming and J lost 7 bases; unmatched junction nucleotides: 6. CDR3 nucleotide sequence: TGTGCCAGCAGTTACTCGGCTAGCGGGAATGTCGGGGAGCTGTTTTTT. Encoded protein: CASSYSASGNVGELFF.

This clonotype showed up just a few times. The chain joins TRBV9 to TRBJ2-7, with 9 bases lining up with TRBD2. V trimming: 0 bases; J trimming: 4 bases; junction bases outside the gene matches: 2. The CDR3 spans 14 residues. Germline CDR1 reads SGDLS; CDR2 reads YYNGEE. CDR3 coding DNA: TGTGCCAGCAGCGTAGGGCGGGAGGGGTACGAGCAGTACTTC. Its translation: CASSVGREGYEQYF. Variable domain in full (rest from reference TRBV9 and TRBJ2-7): DSGVTQTPKHLITATGQRVTLRCSPRSGDLSVYWYQQSLDQGLQFLIQYYNGEERAKGNILERFSAQQFPDLHSELNLSSLELGDSALYFCASSVGREGYEQYFGPGTRLTVT.

This chain links TRBV4-2 with TRBJ2-5, with D perhaps matching TRBD1 (6 bases). The CDR3 extends over 16 amino acids. Germline values: CDR1 LGHNA, CDR2 YNFKEQ. V was pared by 4 bases and J by 3 bases, with 18 bases between. CDR3 nucleotides: TGTGCCAGCAGCCCCTACCCGCAGGGGAGAGAAGAGACCCAGTACTTC. It codes for CASSPYPQGREETQYF.

This clonotype was seen more than once but under ten times. J is TRBJ2-3 and V is TRBV12-3 or TRBV12-4; no clear D. V shed 2 bases and J shed 4 bases, with 10 bases lying between them. The length of the CDR3 is 14 residues. This CDR3 reads CASSLRISADTQYF. CDR3 DNA sequence: TGTGCCAGCAGTTTACGGATCTCTGCAGATACGCAGTATTTT.

This clonotype occurred a few times. V and J are TRBV6-5 and TRBJ2-1; TRBD2 matches 13 bases. V lost 6 bases, J lost 4 bases, and 9 bases stayed unmatched. The CDR3 loop spans 17 amino acids. CDR1 and CDR2 (germline): MNHEY, SVGAGI. The chain's CDR3 is CASRQRTSGREYNEQFF. CDR3 coding DNA: TGTGCCAGCAGGCAACGGACTAGCGGGAGAGAATACAATGAGCAGTTCTTC.

This clonotype was recorded at least ten times. V usage is TRBV5-5 and J usage is TRBJ2-1; no reliable D call. Germline-derived CDR1 and CDR2 are SGHKS and YYEKEE (reference sequence). This CDR3 comprises 12 residues. The V gene lost 4 bases and the J gene lost 5 bases, with 7 bases spanning the gap. CDR3 in amino acids: CASSPQHNEQFF. CDR3 nucleotide sequence: TGTGCCAGCAGCCCACAGCACAATGAGCAGTTCTTC.

The sample holds many counts of this clonotype. The chain employs TRBV28 and TRBJ2-1, with 13 bases that match TRBD2. Germline lookup yields CDR1 MDHEN and CDR2 SYDVKM. The CDR3 contains 16 residues. V was clipped by 1 base and J by 8 bases; unmatched bases: 5. The CDR3 reads CASSLSGLAGVYEQFF. The CDR3 DNA sequence: TGTGCCAGCAGTTTATCAGGACTAGCGGGAGTATATGAGCAGTTCTTC.

This sequence joins TRBV15 and TRBJ1-5, with D maybe TRBD1 (5 bases). The CDR3 runs 16 residues. Per germline, CDR1 LNHNV and CDR2 YYDKDF (reference sequence). V lost 1 base to trimming and J lost 8 bases, with 18 bases between them. CDR3 sequence (DNA): TGTGCCACCAGCAGAGGCCACTCAGGGAGAAGTGAGCCCCAGCATTTT. It translates to CATSRGHSGRSEPQHF. Drawing the rest from reference TRBV15 and TRBJ1-5, the complete variable domain is DAMVIQNPRYQVTQFGKPVTLSCSQTLNHNVMYWYQQKSSQAPKLLFHYYDKDFNNEADTPDNFQSRRPNTSFCFLDIRSPGLGDTAMYLCATSRGHSGRSEPQHFGDGTRLSIL.

This clonotype was counted many times. V gene TRBV12-3 or TRBV12-4 combines with J gene TRBJ2-2, with 9 bases that match TRBD2. The CDR3 contains 14 residues. Unmatched junction bases numbered 5, after V lost 11 bases and J lost 1 base. Here the CDR3 reads CADATSGNTGELFF. The DNA of the CDR3 is TGTGCCGACGCGACTAGCGGGAACACCGGGGAGCTGTTTTTT.

This clonotype has a handful of counts. The chain combines TRBV2 with TRBJ2-3; the match to TRBD1 covers 7 bases. Looked up from germline, CDR1 is SNHLY and CDR2 is FYNNEI. V lost 11 bases to trimming and J lost 8 bases; unmatched junction nucleotides: 13. This CDR3 region has 13 residues. The CDR3 sequence: CAGRDRAPITQYF. The CDR3 DNA sequence: TGTGCCGGCCGGGACAGAGCCCCCATTACGCAGTATTTT.

In this sample, this clonotype turned up a few times. The genes are TRBV7-7 and TRBJ2-5; possible D gene TRBD1, 6 bases. The ends were cut back, 1 base at V and 7 bases at J, with 13 bases in the middle. The germline V gene has CDR1 SSHAT and CDR2 FNYEAQ (reference sequence). The CDR3 is 14 residues long. CDR3 coding DNA: TGTGCCAGCAGCTTAGAAGGGGGATCGGGGACCCAGTACTTC. Its translation: CASSLEGGSGTQYF.

The V gene is TRBV3-1, the J gene TRBJ2-1, with D possibly TRBD2 on 6 matching bases. The V and J ends lost 0 bases and 1 base respectively, with 13 bases between them. Germline V gene lookup returns CDR1 LGHDT and CDR2 YNNKEL (reference sequence). There are 17 residues in the CDR3. The CDR3 DNA reads TGTGCCAGCAGCCAAGATTTTGGGAGGAGATCCTACAATGAGCAGTTCTTC. Translating gives CASSQDFGRRSYNEQFF.

This clonotype showed up just once. The chain carries TRBV6-2 or TRBV6-3 and TRBJ2-2; D is perhaps TRBD1 (6 bases). The V end was cut by 5 bases, the J end by 3 bases, with 10 bases between. Per germline, CDR1 MNHEY and CDR2 SVGEGT. The CDR3 has 14 amino acids. The CDR3 nucleotides are TGTGCCAGCAGTACCGACAGGTACACCGGGGAGCTGTTTTTT. Its protein is CASSTDRYTGELFF.

The rearrangement joins TRBV9 to TRBJ2-3; 10 bases match TRBD2. Germline V gives CDR1 SGDLS, CDR2 YYNGEE. The CDR3 loop spans 17 amino acids. Trimming at V came to 0 bases and at J to 4 bases, leaving 8 bases not matched to a gene. The CDR3 nucleotides read TGTGCCAGCAGCGTAGTGGCTAGCGGGAGTTTGGCAGATACGCAGTATTTT. It yields the protein CASSVVASGSLADTQYF.

This clonotype was seen ten or more times. The rearrangement uses TRBV6-1 and TRBJ2-5, with 9 bases matching TRBD1. The J segment lost 3 bases and the V segment lost 8 bases, leaving 10 bases of the junction unmatched. The germline CDR1 and CDR2 sequences are MNHNS and SASEGT. The CDR3 covers 15 residues. The CDR3 here is CASFSGTGFKETQYF. CDR3 DNA sequence: TGTGCCAGCTTTTCCGGGACAGGGTTTAAAGAGACCCAGTACTTC.

This clonotype has a handful of counts. The chain links TRBV10-3 to TRBJ2-5, with D possibly being TRBD1 (6 bases). Germline CDR1 and CDR2: ENHRY and SYGVKD. The CDR3 totals 16 residues. V was clipped by 0 bases and J by 8 bases, with 19 bases between them. CDR3 bases: TGTGCCATCAGTGAGTCGTTTGGGGACACCAAGAGAACCCAGTACTTC. This translates into CAISESFGDTKRTQYF.

This clonotype has a handful of counts. V is TRBV14 and J is TRBJ2-7; D gene uncertain. This CDR3 is built from 15 residues. Germline CDR1 reads SGHDN; CDR2 reads FVKESK. Deletions cut 0 bases from V and 0 bases from J, with 9 bases between. The CDR3 region is CASSQDRMISYEQYF. In DNA, the CDR3 is TGTGCCAGCAGCCAAGATCGGATGATCTCCTACGAGCAGTACTTC.

This clonotype was found a few times. The chain combines TRBV7-2 with TRBJ2-1, with TRBD2 as a possible D gene (5 bases). The CDR3 is 14 amino acids. Germline V gene sequence: CDR1 SGHTA, CDR2 FQGNSA. Trimming shortened V by 1 base and J by 9 bases, and 13 bases separated the two germline ends. CDR3 sequence (DNA): TGTGCCAGCAGCTTAGAGTATATCGGGGTTGAGCAGTTCTTC. Amino acids: CASSLEYIGVEQFF. Drawing the rest from reference TRBV7-2 and TRBJ2-1, the complete variable domain is GAGVSQSPSNKVTEKGKDVELRCDPISGHTALYWYRQSLGQGLEFLIYFQGNSAPDKSGLPSDRFSAERTGGSVSTLTIQRTQQEDSAVYLCASSLEYIGVEQFFGPGTRLTVL.